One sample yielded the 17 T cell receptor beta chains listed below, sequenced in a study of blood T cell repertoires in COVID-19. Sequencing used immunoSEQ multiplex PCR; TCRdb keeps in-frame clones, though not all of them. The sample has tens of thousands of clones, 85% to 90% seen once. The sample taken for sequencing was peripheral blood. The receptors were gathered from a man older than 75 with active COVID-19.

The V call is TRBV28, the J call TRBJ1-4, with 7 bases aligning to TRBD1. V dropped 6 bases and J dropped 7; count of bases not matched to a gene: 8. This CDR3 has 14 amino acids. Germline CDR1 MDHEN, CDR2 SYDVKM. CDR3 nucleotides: TGTGCCAGCAGGCCCCAGGGGGGAGGTGAAAAACTGTTTTTT. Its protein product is CASRPQGGGEKLFF.

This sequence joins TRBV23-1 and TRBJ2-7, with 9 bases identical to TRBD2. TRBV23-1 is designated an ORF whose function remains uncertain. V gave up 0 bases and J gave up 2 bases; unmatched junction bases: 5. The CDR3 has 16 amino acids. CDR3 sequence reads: CASSQSQREAPYEQYF. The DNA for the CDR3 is TGCGCCAGCAGTCAATCGCAGCGGGAGGCCCCCTACGAGCAGTACTTC.

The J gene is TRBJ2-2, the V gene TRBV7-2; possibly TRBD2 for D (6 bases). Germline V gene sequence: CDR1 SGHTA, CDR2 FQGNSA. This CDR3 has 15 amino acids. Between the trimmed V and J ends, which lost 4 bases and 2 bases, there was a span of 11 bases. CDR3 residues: CASSYGGVNTGELFF. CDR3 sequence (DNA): TGTGCCAGCAGCTACGGCGGGGTCAACACCGGGGAGCTGTTTTTT.

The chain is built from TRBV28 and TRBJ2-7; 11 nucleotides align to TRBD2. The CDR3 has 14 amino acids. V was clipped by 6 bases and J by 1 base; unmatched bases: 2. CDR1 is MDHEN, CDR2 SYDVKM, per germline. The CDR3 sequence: CASRRTSGSYEQYF. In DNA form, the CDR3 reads TGTGCCAGCAGGCGGACTAGCGGGTCCTACGAGCAGTACTTC.

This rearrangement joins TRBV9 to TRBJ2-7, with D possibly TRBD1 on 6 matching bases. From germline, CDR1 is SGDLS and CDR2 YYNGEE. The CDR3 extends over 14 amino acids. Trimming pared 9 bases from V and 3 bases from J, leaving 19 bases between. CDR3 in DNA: TGTGCCAACCAACTTCAGGGGCCAAACTACGAGCAGTACTTC. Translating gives CANQLQGPNYEQYF. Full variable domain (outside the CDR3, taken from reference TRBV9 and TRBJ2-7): DSGVTQTPKHLITATGQRVTLRCSPRSGDLSVYWYQQSLDQGLQFLIQYYNGEERAKGNILERFSAQQFPDLHSELNLSSLELGDSALYFCANQLQGPNYEQYFGPGTRLTVT.

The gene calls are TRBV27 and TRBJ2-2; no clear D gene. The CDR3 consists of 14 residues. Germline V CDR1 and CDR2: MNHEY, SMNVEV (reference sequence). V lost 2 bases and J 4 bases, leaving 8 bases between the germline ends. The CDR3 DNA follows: TGTGCCAGCAGTTTAGGCCTTGGCACCGGGGAGCTGTTTTTT. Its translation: CASSLGLGTGELFF.

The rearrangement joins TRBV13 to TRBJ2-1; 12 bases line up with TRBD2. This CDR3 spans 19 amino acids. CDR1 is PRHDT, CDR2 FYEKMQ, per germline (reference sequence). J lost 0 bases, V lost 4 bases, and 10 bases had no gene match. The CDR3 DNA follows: TGTGCCAGCAGCTCAGAGGGACTAGCGGGCCTGAGCTCCTACAATGAGCAGTTCTTC. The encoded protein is CASSSEGLAGLSSYNEQFF.

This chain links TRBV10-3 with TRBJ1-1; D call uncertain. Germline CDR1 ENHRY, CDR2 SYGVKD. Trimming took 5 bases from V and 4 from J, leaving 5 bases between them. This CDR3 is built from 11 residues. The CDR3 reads CAISSSTEAFF. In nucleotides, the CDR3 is TGTGCCATCAGTTCCTCCACTGAAGCTTTCTTT.

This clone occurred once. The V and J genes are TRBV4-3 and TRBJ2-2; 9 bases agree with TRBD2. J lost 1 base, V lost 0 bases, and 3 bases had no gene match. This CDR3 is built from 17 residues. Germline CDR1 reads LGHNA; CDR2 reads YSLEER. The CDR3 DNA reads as TGCGCCAGCAGCCAAGATCAACTAGCGGGGAACACCGGGGAGCTGTTTTTT. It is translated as CASSQDQLAGNTGELFF.

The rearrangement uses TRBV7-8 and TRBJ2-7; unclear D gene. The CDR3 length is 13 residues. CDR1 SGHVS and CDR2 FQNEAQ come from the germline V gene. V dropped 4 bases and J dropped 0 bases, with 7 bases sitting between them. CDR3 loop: CASSSRNSYEQYF. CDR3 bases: TGTGCCAGCAGCTCGAGGAACTCCTACGAGCAGTACTTC.

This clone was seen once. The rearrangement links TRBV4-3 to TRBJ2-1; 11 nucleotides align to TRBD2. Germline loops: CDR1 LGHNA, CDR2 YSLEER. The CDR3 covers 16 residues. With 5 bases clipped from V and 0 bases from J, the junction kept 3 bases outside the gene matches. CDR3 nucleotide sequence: TGCGCCAGCAGCAAGGGACTAGCGGACTCCTACAATGAGCAGTTCTTC. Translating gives CASSKGLADSYNEQFF.

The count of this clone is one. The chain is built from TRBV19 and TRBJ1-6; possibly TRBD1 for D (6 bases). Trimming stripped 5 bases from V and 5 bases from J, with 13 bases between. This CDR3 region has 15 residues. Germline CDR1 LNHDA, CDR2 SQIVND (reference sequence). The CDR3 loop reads CASSEGGANNSPLHF. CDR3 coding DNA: TGTGCCAGTAGTGAGGGGGGGGCGAATAATTCACCCCTCCACTTT.

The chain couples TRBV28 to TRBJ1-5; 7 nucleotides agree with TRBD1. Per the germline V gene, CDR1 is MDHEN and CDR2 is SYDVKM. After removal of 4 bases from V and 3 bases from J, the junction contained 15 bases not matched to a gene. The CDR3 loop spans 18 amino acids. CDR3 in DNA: TGTGCCAGCAGTTACTTAGGCCCCTTGGACAGGATCAATCAGCCCCAGCATTTT. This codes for CASSYLGPLDRINQPQHF.

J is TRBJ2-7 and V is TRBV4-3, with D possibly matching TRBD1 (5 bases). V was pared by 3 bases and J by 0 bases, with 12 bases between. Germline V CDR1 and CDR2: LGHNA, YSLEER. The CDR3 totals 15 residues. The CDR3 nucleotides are TGCGCCAGCAGCCATGCTGCTGACAGCTCCTACGAGCAGTACTTC. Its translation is CASSHAADSSYEQYF.

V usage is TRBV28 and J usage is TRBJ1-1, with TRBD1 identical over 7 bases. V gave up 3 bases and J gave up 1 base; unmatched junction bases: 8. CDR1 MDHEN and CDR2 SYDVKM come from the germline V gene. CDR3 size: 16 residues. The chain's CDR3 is CASSLAKGAKNTEAFF. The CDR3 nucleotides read TGTGCCAGCAGTTTGGCGAAGGGGGCGAAGAACACTGAAGCTTTCTTT.

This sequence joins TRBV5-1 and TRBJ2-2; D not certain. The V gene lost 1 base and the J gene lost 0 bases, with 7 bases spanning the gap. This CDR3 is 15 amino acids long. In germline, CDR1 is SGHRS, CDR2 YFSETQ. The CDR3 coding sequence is TGCGCCAGCAGCTTGTGGCAGGCGAACACCGGGGAGCTGTTTTTT. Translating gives CASSLWQANTGELFF.

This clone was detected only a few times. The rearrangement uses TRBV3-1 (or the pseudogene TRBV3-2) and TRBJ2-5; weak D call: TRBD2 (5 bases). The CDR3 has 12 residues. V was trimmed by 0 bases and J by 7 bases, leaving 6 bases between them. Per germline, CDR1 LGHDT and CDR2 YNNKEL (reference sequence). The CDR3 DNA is TGTGCCAGCAGCCAAGATCGGGGGACCCAGTACTTC. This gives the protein CASSQDRGTQYF.